Listed below are T cell receptor beta chains from one sample, sequenced in a study of human T cells and chemical hapten exposure. TCRdb independently ran MiXCR on the RACE reads; one entry per CDR3 protein. The repertoire includes approximately 79,000 distinct CDR3 sequences, about 8.7% of them detected once, and over 1.5% sits in the top ten. Specimen: whole blood. The source of these receptors is a male donor in good health. Some clones in this sample may be carry-over from other donors' samples. Both conserved end residues are part of each CDR3. D genes are given only for firm matches. The size of a clone is reported for some rows only, either as once, few or many, or as a class for expanded clones.

>.|TRBV6-2/TRBV6-3|TRBJ1-6|many
CASMRSSYNSPLHF
TGTGCCAGCATGAGAAGCTCCTATAATTCACCCCTCCACTTT
>TRBD1|TRBV7-9|TRBJ2-1|few
CASRSGQGIYNEQFF
TGTGCCAGCAGATCTGGACAGGGTATATACAATGAGCAGTTCTTC
>.|TRBV7-9|TRBJ2-3|few
CASSRATDTQYF
TGTGCCAGCAGCAGAGCCACAGATACGCAGTATTTT
>TRBD1|TRBV5-1|TRBJ1-6|.
CASSTGQEEAPLHF
TGCGCCAGCAGCACAGGACAGGAGGAAGCACCCCTCCACTTT
>.|TRBV7-9|TRBJ1-5|few
CASSLEGRYSNQPQHF
TGTGCCAGCAGCTTAGAGGGGAGATATAGCAATCAGCCCCAGCATTTT
>TRBD1|TRBV20-1|TRBJ2-7|.
CSAPGQGIYEQYF
TGCAGTGCTCCGGGACAGGGGATCTACGAGCAGTACTTC
>.|TRBV11-2|TRBJ1-6|.
CASSQGRDSPLHF
TGTGCCAGCAGCCAAGGACGCGATTCACCCCTCCACTTT
>.|TRBV3-1|TRBJ2-7|few
CASSQEGGTEQYF
TGTGCCAGCAGCCAAGAAGGGGGGACCGAGCAGTACTTC
>.|TRBV29-1|TRBJ2-3|many
CSVHPGAIDTQYF
TGCAGCGTCCATCCGGGGGCCATAGATACGCAGTATTTT
>TRBD1|TRBV7-2|TRBJ1-1|.
CASSIDRGTEAFF
TGTGCCAGCAGCATCGACAGGGGAACTGAAGCTTTCTTT
>TRBD2|TRBV6-6|TRBJ2-1|many
CASSYQRDYNEQFF
TGTGCCAGCAGTTACCAGCGGGACTACAATGAGCAGTTCTTC
>.|TRBV7-9|TRBJ1-3|few
CASSTTTGFSSGNTIYF
TGTGCCAGCAGCACGACCACAGGGTTCAGCTCTGGAAACACCATATATTTT
>TRBD1|TRBV4-2|TRBJ1-6|.
CASSQGEGASPLHF
TGTGCCAGCAGCCAAGGAGAGGGGGCTTCACCCCTCCACTTT
>TRBD2|TRBV4-2|TRBJ2-5|many
CASSQEARGGLETQYF
TGTGCCAGCAGCCAAGAGGCCCGGGGGGGCCTTGAGACCCAGTACTTC
>.|TRBV7-2|TRBJ2-1|.
CASSFPTGSSYNEQFF
TGTGCCAGCAGCTTCCCGACAGGAAGCTCCTACAATGAGCAGTTCTTC
>.|TRBV20-1|TRBJ1-5|.
CSARGGSSNQPQHF
TGCAGTGCTAGAGGTGGGTCGAGCAATCAGCCCCAGCATTTT
>.|TRBV12-3/TRBV12-4|TRBJ1-5|.
CASSPGLYGEPQHF
TGTGCCAGCAGTCCAGGACTTTACGGGGAGCCCCAGCATTTT
>.|TRBV7-8|TRBJ1-2|.
CASSSDSRHGYTF
TGTGCCAGCAGCTCCGACAGCAGGCATGGCTACACCTTC
>.|TRBV11-2|TRBJ2-4|.
CASSSVSGRANIQYF
TGTGCCAGCAGTTCGGTTTCTGGCAGGGCAAACATTCAGTACTTC
>TRBD2|TRBV7-2|TRBJ2-3|.
CASSPSGGASSTDTQYF
TGTGCCAGCAGCCCTAGCGGGGGGGCCAGTAGCACAGATACGCAGTATTTT
>TRBD1|TRBV3-1|TRBJ1-1|.
CASSQDQGALNTEAFF
TGTGCCAGCAGCCAAGACCAGGGGGCTCTGAACACTGAAGCTTTCTTT
>TRBD1|TRBV28|TRBJ2-7|many
CASLPRTGFYEQYF
TGTGCCAGTCTCCCCCGGACAGGCTTCTACGAGCAGTACTTC
>TRBD1|TRBV6-5|TRBJ2-7|.
CASSYLQGVGEQYF
TGTGCCAGCAGTTACCTACAGGGGGTTGGCGAGCAGTACTTC
>TRBD1|TRBV20-1|TRBJ2-3|.
CSARDPGQGLSTDTQYF
TGCAGTGCTAGAGATCCAGGACAGGGCCTTAGCACAGATACGCAGTATTTT
>.|TRBV27|TRBJ2-7|few
CARLRVPWVGVTYEQYF
TGTGCCAGGCTGAGGGTACCTTGGGTGGGGGTTACCTACGAGCAGTACTTC
>.|TRBV29-1|TRBJ1-1|many
CSVGGGAFF
TGCAGCGTTGGAGGGGGAGCTTTCTTT
>TRBD1|TRBV25-1|TRBJ1-2|.
CASSGTGGDYGYTF
TGTGCCAGCAGTGGTACAGGGGGCGACTATGGCTACACCTTC
>TRBD1|TRBV11-2|TRBJ2-7|.
CASSLGTGGWYEQYF
TGTGCCAGCAGCTTAGGGACAGGGGGCTGGTACGAGCAGTACTTC
>.|TRBV12-3/TRBV12-4|TRBJ2-4|many
CASSLGGGIAKNIQYF
TGTGCCAGCAGTTTGGGAGGGGGGATAGCCAAAAACATTCAGTACTTC
>TRBD1|TRBV6-6|TRBJ1-1|few
CASREGQVEAFF
TGTGCCAGCAGAGAAGGACAGGTTGAAGCTTTCTTT
>.|TRBV5-1|TRBJ2-1|.
CASSAQGNEQFF
TGCGCCAGCAGCGCCCAGGGCAATGAGCAGTTCTTC
>.|TRBV21-1|TRBJ2-7|.
CASSRMTAYPPYEQYF
TGTGCCAGCAGCAGGATGACAGCCTATCCCCCCTACGAGCAGTACTTC
>TRBD1|TRBV27|TRBJ1-2|.
CASSFAPGQGSYGYTF
TGTGCCAGCAGTTTCGCCCCGGGACAGGGGAGCTATGGCTACACCTTC
>TRBD1|TRBV4-2|TRBJ2-1|many
CASSQGDRPGLDEQFF
TGTGCCAGCAGCCAGGGGGACAGGCCCGGGTTGGATGAGCAGTTCTTC
>TRBD2|TRBV7-9|TRBJ2-2|.
CASSSSSTSGRANTGELFF
TGTGCCAGCAGTTCATCCTCGACTAGCGGGAGGGCGAACACCGGGGAGCTGTTTTTT
>TRBD1|TRBV3-1|TRBJ1-1|few
CASSHGDRGGTEAFF
TGTGCCAGCAGCCACGGTGACAGGGGTGGAACTGAAGCTTTCTTT